This passage covers 27 T cell receptor beta chains from one sample sequenced in a study of shared clonotypes between healthy human individuals. Measured with immunoSEQ multiplex PCR; TCRdb has only the in-frame clones, and not every one. The sample lists around 2.1 million clones, roughly 95% occurring once. Sequenced material: naive CD4+ T cells sorted from blood. The sample's subset: CD45RA+ positively selected. The source is a man between 18 and 35 years old in good health.

The rearrangement uses TRBV28 and TRBJ1-2; possibly TRBD1 for D (6 bases). Germline CDR1 reads MDHEN; CDR2 reads SYDVKM. This CDR3 comprises 13 residues. V lost 5 bases and J 3 bases, leaving 10 bases between the germline ends. The CDR3, as DNA: TGTGCCAGCAGTAGGGGGGGCGACTATGGCTACACCTTC. Encoded protein: CASSRGGDYGYTF.

The chain carries TRBV7-9 and TRBJ2-3; 9 bases align to TRBD2. The CDR3 length is 14 residues. The V and J ends lost 11 bases and 5 bases, in that order; junction bases with no gene match: 11. The germline V gene has CDR1 SEHNR and CDR2 FQNEAQ (reference sequence). CDR3: CAVGKRGAGDTQYF. Here the CDR3 DNA reads TGTGCCGTAGGGAAGCGGGGGGCGGGAGATACGCAGTATTTT.

The V call is TRBV11-3, the J call TRBJ2-1; the match to TRBD1 covers 8 bases. Germline V gene lookup returns CDR1 SGHNT and CDR2 YENEEA. This CDR3 is 13 amino acids long. V shed 0 bases, J shed 12 bases, and the junction held 4 bases outside the gene matches. CDR3 protein: CASSLEIGQGQFF. CDR3 DNA: TGTGCCAGCAGCTTAGAAATTGGACAGGGGCAGTTCTTC.

The V gene is TRBV5-8, the J gene TRBJ2-7; the match to TRBD1 covers 9 bases. With 4 bases clipped from V and 7 bases from J, the junction kept 6 bases outside the gene matches. Germline CDR1 SGHTS, CDR2 YDEGEE. The CDR3 totals 13 residues. CDR3 sequence (DNA): TGTGCCAGCAGCCGGACAGGGGCCGGGGAGCAGTACTTC. Translation gives CASSRTGAGEQYF.

The chain joins TRBV5-4 to TRBJ2-3; 9 bases are a match to TRBD1. This CDR3 spans 14 amino acids. Germline CDR1 SGHNT, CDR2 YYREEE (reference sequence). The V and J ends lost 3 bases and 6 bases, in that order; junction bases with no gene match: 5. The CDR3 here is CASSSRDRVDTQYF. The CDR3 DNA is TGTGCCAGCAGCTCCCGGGACAGGGTTGATACGCAGTATTTT.

This chain uses TRBV7-2 with TRBJ2-5; TRBD2 matches 13 bases. The germline V gene encodes CDR1 SGHTA and CDR2 FQGNSA. V trimming: 3 bases; J trimming: 4 bases; junction bases outside the gene matches: 5. The CDR3 is 16 residues long. The CDR3 DNA sequence: TGTGCCAGCAGCTTCACTAGCGGGGGGGAGGTAGAGACCCAGTACTTC. Its protein product is CASSFTSGGEVETQYF.

This CDR3 reads CASSIPGLAQETQYF. The CDR3 DNA is TGTGCCAGCAGCATACCGGGACTAGCGCAAGAGACCCAGTACTTC. The V gene is TRBV5-6, the J gene TRBJ2-5; 10 nucleotides line up with TRBD2. The germline V gene has CDR1 SGHDT and CDR2 YYEEEE. The junction had 5 bases not matched to a gene; V was cut back by 4 bases and J by 2 bases. The CDR3 runs to 15 residues.

The rearrangement joins TRBV6-1 to TRBJ1-6; D ambiguous. The V end was cut by 6 bases, the J end by 0 bases, with 6 bases between. The germline V gene encodes CDR1 MNHNS and CDR2 SASEGT. The CDR3 runs to 14 residues. The CDR3 loop reads CASRDGSYNSPLHF. The DNA for the CDR3 is TGTGCCAGCAGAGACGGCTCCTATAATTCACCCCTCCACTTT.

Note on this clone: Additional DNA sequences in this sample encode the identical CDR3. This chain connects TRBV28 to TRBJ1-2; D may be TRBD1 (6 bases). Germline CDR1 MDHEN, CDR2 SYDVKM. The CDR3 has 14 residues. Trimming cost V 6 bases and J 1 base, with 12 bases left between them. CDR3 region: CASRRDTLNYGYTF. In DNA form, the CDR3 reads TGTGCCAGCAGAAGGGACACCCTTAACTATGGCTACACCTTC.

The CDR3 DNA reads as TGCGCCAGCAGCCAAGTTCCGGGGAGAGTGGTGGCTTCACCCCTCCACTTT. This translates into CASSQVPGRVVASPLHF. The V and J genes are TRBV4-1 and TRBJ1-6; no reliable D call. The CDR3 loop spans 17 amino acids. The V end lost 1 base, the J end lost 9 bases, and 19 bases lay between the germline ends. The germline CDR1 and CDR2 sequences are MGHRA and YSYEKL.

The rearrangement uses TRBV30 and TRBJ1-6; weak D call: TRBD1 (6 bases). This CDR3 is built from 21 residues. Germline CDR1 and CDR2: GTSNPN and SVGIG (reference sequence). The V end was cut by 2 bases, the J end by 0 bases, with 26 bases between. CDR3 DNA sequence: TGTGCCTGGAGTAAAACCCGGACGTCAGGGGCTACGAGCTCCTATAATTCACCCCTCCACTTT. Its protein is CAWSKTRTSGATSSYNSPLHF.

V and J are TRBV6-1 and TRBJ2-2; 10 nucleotides agree with TRBD2. V was pared by 4 bases and J by 0 bases, with 11 bases of the junction left unmatched. The CDR3 consists of 19 residues. CDR1 is MNHNS and CDR2 is SASEGT in the germline V gene. This CDR3 is CASSVRAGGRSTNTGELFF. The CDR3 DNA sequence: TGTGCCAGCAGTGTGAGAGCGGGAGGGCGATCTACGAACACCGGGGAGCTGTTTTTT.

The J gene is TRBJ2-7, the V gene TRBV5-1; 13 bases match TRBD2. The J segment lost 7 bases and the V segment lost 8 bases, leaving 9 bases of the junction unmatched. Germline values: CDR1 SGHRS, CDR2 YFSETQ. CDR3 length: 14 amino acids. The CDR3 nucleotides are TGCGCCAGTAAGGGGGGGACTAGCGGGAAAGAGCAGTACTTC. This gives the protein CASKGGTSGKEQYF. Combining the CDR3 with reference TRBV5-1 and TRBJ2-7 gives the whole variable domain KAGVTQTPRYLIKTRGQQVTLSCSPISGHRSVSWYQQTPGQGLQFLFEYFSETQRNKGNFPGRFSGRQFSNSRSEMNVSTLELGDSALYLCASKGGTSGKEQYFGPGTRLTVT.

As concerns this clone: The same CDR3 also results from other DNA sequences found in this sample. This chain joins TRBV7-2 and TRBJ1-1, with D possibly matching TRBD1 (5 bases). The germline V gene encodes CDR1 SGHTA and CDR2 FQGNSA. The V end lost 5 bases, the J end lost 0 bases, and 10 bases lay between the germline ends. There are 14 residues in the CDR3. The CDR3 coding sequence is TGTGCCAGCAGCCCTGACAGCTTGAACACTGAAGCTTTCTTT. This translates into CASSPDSLNTEAFF.

This clone was seen just once. The V call is TRBV10-3, the J call TRBJ2-7; TRBD2 matches at 7 bases. The V and J ends lost 11 bases and 0 bases, in that order; junction bases with no gene match: 10. The CDR3 loop spans 14 amino acids. Germline CDR1 ENHRY, CDR2 SYGVKD. CDR3 loop: CAASGSGVSYEQYF. As DNA, the CDR3 is TGTGCCGCATCGGGGAGCGGGGTCTCCTACGAGCAGTACTTC.

Here the CDR3 DNA reads TGCGCCAGCAGCCCCCGGACAGACTCTGGAAACACCATATATTTT. Translation gives CASSPRTDSGNTIYF. The rearrangement links TRBV5-1 to TRBJ1-3, with D possibly matching TRBD1 (6 bases). The V gene's germline CDR1 is SGHRS and CDR2 YFSETQ. V was clipped by 4 bases and J by 0 bases, with 11 bases between them. CDR3 length: 15 amino acids. The variable domain in full, completed from reference TRBV5-1 and TRBJ1-3, reads KAGVTQTPRYLIKTRGQQVTLSCSPISGHRSVSWYQQTPGQGLQFLFEYFSETQRNKGNFPGRFSGRQFSNSRSEMNVSTLELGDSALYLCASSPRTDSGNTIYFGEGSWLTVV.

Concerning this clone: Distinct nucleotide sequences in the sample also encode this CDR3. V is TRBV6-5 and J is TRBJ1-1; D gene ambiguous. V dropped 5 bases and J dropped 2 bases, with 6 bases sitting between them. The germline V gene encodes CDR1 MNHEY and CDR2 SVGAGI. The CDR3 is made up of 12 amino acids. CDR3 region: CASSRTNTEAFF. The CDR3 coding sequence is TGTGCCAGCAGTAGAACAAACACTGAAGCTTTCTTT.

This clone appeared once. V usage is TRBV6-6 and J usage is TRBJ2-2, with 9 bases aligning to TRBD1. CDR3 length: 16 amino acids. V lost 2 bases and J lost 8; bases outside the gene matches: 9. Germline values: CDR1 MNHNY, CDR2 SVGAGI (reference sequence). As DNA, the CDR3 is TGTGCCAGCAGTTACAAGGGACAGGGCTGGGCTGGGGAGCTGTTTTTT. Amino acid sequence: CASSYKGQGWAGELFF.

The chain joins TRBV9 to TRBJ1-2, with D possibly TRBD1 on 6 matching bases. The germline V gene encodes CDR1 SGDLS and CDR2 YYNGEE. V shed 3 bases and J shed 2 bases, with 11 bases lying between them. The CDR3 spans 14 residues. DNA for the CDR3: TGTGCCAGCAGCGGGAGGACAGAGAACTATGGCTACACCTTC. This codes for CASSGRTENYGYTF.

The chain recombines TRBV7-9 with TRBJ1-1; no definite D call. Germline lookup yields CDR1 SEHNR and CDR2 FQNEAQ (reference sequence). This CDR3 spans 14 amino acids. V lost 1 base and J lost 5, with 11 bases in between. CDR3: CASSLVDRYTEAFF. The CDR3 DNA reads TGTGCCAGCAGCTTAGTTGACCGGTATACTGAAGCTTTCTTT.

The DNA of the CDR3 is TGTGCCATCATGAGCGGGGGCCCCTACAATGAGCAGTTCTTC. Residues: CAIMSGGPYNEQFF. This chain connects TRBV10-3 to TRBJ2-1, with 8 bases that match TRBD2. V shed 7 bases and J 2 bases; nucleotides not matched to a gene: 4. The CDR3 spans 14 residues. Germline V lookup: CDR1 ENHRY, CDR2 SYGVKD.

Points on this clone: The identical CDR3 is also encoded by other nucleotide sequences in the sample. The rearrangement links TRBV7-9 to TRBJ2-5; a possible D gene is TRBD2 (6 bases). Between the trimmed V and J ends, which lost 0 bases and 0 bases, there was a span of 8 bases. CDR1 is SEHNR and CDR2 is FQNEAQ in the germline V gene (reference sequence). CDR3 length: 15 residues. For the CDR3, the DNA is TGTGCCAGCAGCTTAGCTAGCGGCTACCAAGAGACCCAGTACTTC. This gives the protein CASSLASGYQETQYF. The full variable domain, its missing parts supplied by reference TRBV7-9 and TRBJ2-5, is DTGVSQNPRHKITKRGQNVTFRCDPISEHNRLYWYRQTLGQGPEFLTYFQNEAQLEKSRLLSDRFSAERPKGSFSTLEIQRTEQGDSAMYLCASSLASGYQETQYFGPGTRLLVL.

About this clone itself: Distinct nucleotide sequences in the sample also encode this CDR3. The chain employs TRBV6-6 and TRBJ1-1; D call uncertain. Trimming cost V 3 bases and J 3 bases, with 8 bases left between them. The CDR3 contains 13 residues. Germline V CDR1 and CDR2: MNHNY, SVGAGI (reference sequence). For the CDR3, the DNA is TGTGCCAGCAGTTATTATCGAGACACTGAAGCTTTCTTT. It encodes CASSYYRDTEAFF.

The chain recombines TRBV6-5 with TRBJ2-6, with D possibly being TRBD2 (5 bases). The CDR3 sequence is 16 residues long. With 0 bases removed from V and 2 bases from J, the gap between germline ends came to 8 bases. Germline V gene data show CDR1 as MNHEY and CDR2 as SVGAGI. The CDR3 protein is CASSYSMGAGANVLTF. CDR3 coding DNA: TGTGCCAGCAGTTACTCGATGGGAGCTGGGGCCAACGTCCTGACTTTC.

The chain recombines TRBV7-9 with TRBJ1-5, with D hard to call. V dropped 5 bases and J dropped 5 bases, with 13 bases sitting between them. This CDR3 comprises 14 residues. The germline V gene encodes CDR1 SEHNR and CDR2 FQNEAQ (reference sequence). Here the CDR3 DNA reads TGTGCCAGCAGCCTAACCCCACGTGATCAGCCCCAGCATTTT. Translation: CASSLTPRDQPQHF.

The V gene is TRBV29-1, the J gene TRBJ1-2; TRBD1 might be the D (5 bases). V was trimmed by 4 bases and J by 3 bases, leaving 12 bases between them. Per the germline V gene, CDR1 is SQVTM and CDR2 is ANQGSEA. The CDR3 runs 13 residues. The CDR3 spells CSVVGTVHYGYTF. The CDR3 DNA follows: TGCAGCGTTGTTGGGACCGTCCACTATGGCTACACCTTC.

The V call is TRBV10-3, the J call TRBJ1-1; 8 bases line up with TRBD1. V shed 4 bases and J 5 bases; nucleotides not matched to a gene: 3. The CDR3 is made up of 13 amino acids. Germline V lookup: CDR1 ENHRY, CDR2 SYGVKD. The chain's CDR3 is CAISGRTGTEAFF. The CDR3 bases are TGTGCCATCAGTGGTCGGACAGGGACTGAAGCTTTCTTT.